This T cell receptor (beta chain) emerged from a study of blood T cell repertoires in COVID-19. Study processing details: Scientists estimated how many nucleated cells there were by amplifying reference gene primers. Profiling relied on immunoSEQ multiplex PCR, and the TCRdb table lists in-frame clones only, not all of them. V, J and clone size derive from that table, while D and trimming were established from the DNA sequence. The sample includes 400,000 to 450,000 clones, 75% to 90% of them seen just once. V lost 7 bases to trimming and J lost 2 bases; unmatched junction nucleotides: 8. This CDR3 has 16 amino acids. The germline gives CDR1 LNHDA, CDR2 SQIVND (reference sequence).

This sequence was found in a woman in her 40s with COVID-19, enrolled during active disease. J is TRBJ2-7 and V is TRBV19; 13 nucleotides line up with TRBD2. Sequencing used peripheral blood. DNA of the CDR3: TGTGCCAGTACAACTAGCGGGAGGGTCCCTACCTACGAGCAGTACTTC. It codes for CASTTSGRVPTYEQYF.